The clone carrying this TCR beta chain was counted between two and nine times. The antigen is not known. The repertoire was sequenced with immunoSEQ multiplex PCR; TCRdb's copy has only in-frame clones and lacks some. The repertoire holds more than 110,000 clones, 85% to 90% seen once, with about 3.1% in the top ten. The data derive from a study of T cell responses to AZD1222 COVID-19 vaccine. CDR3 length: 16 amino acids. Unmatched junction bases numbered 18, after V lost 6 bases and J lost 8 bases. From germline, CDR1 is LGHDT and CDR2 YNNKEL (reference sequence). Second-dose recipients at about 4 or about 12 weeks were treated as one pooled group. The study, taken as a whole, reports: Spike-specific TCR breadth and depth both grew after two AZD1222 doses.

The rearrangement links TRBV3-1 (or the pseudogene TRBV3-2) to TRBJ1-2, with TRBD1 matching 7 bases. This specimen consisted of peripheral blood, obtained 28 days after the second AZD1222 dose. This TCR was sampled from an adult who received the AZD1222 COVID-19 vaccine. The CDR3 region is CASRTRGAGPGVGYTF. CDR3 nucleotide sequence: TGTGCCAGCAGAACCAGGGGGGCAGGCCCAGGGGTCGGCTACACCTTC.